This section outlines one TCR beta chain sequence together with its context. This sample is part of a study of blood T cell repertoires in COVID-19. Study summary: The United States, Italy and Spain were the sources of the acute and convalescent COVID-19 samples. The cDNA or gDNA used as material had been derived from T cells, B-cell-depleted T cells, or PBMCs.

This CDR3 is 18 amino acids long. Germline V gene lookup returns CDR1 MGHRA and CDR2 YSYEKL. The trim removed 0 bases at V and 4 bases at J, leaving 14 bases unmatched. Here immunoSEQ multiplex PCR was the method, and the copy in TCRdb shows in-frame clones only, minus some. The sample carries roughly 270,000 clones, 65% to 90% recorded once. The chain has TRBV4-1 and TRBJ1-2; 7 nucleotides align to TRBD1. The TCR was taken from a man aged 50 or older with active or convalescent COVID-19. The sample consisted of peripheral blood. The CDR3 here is CASSQEGGQKYGPYGYTF. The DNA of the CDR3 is TGCGCCAGCAGCCAAGAGGGGGGACAGAAGTATGGGCCCTATGGCTACACCTTC.